The 8 T cell receptor beta chains given below trace back to one sample, sequenced in a study of cytomegalovirus exposure and HLA in healthy donors. Primers included in the PCR were 60 Vbeta and 13 Jbeta primers. Clones were sequenced by immunoSEQ multiplex PCR, and TCRdb holds only the in-frame ones, with some missing. This sample has tens of thousands of clones, with more than 60% found just once. The sequencing sample was made of PBMCs. These receptor sequences come from a man aged 45-60 years in good health and CMV-seropositive.

The chain is built from TRBV4-2 and TRBJ2-6, with D possibly being TRBD2 (5 bases). This CDR3 has 17 amino acids. Trimming shortened V by 5 bases and J by 0 bases, and 14 bases separated the two germline ends. Germline CDR1 reads LGHNA; CDR2 reads YNFKEQ. The CDR3 coding sequence is TGTGCCAGCAGCTCCACGACTATCCTCTCTGGGGCCAACGTCCTGACTTTC. Amino acid sequence: CASSSTTILSGANVLTF.

The chain joins TRBV28 to TRBJ1-4; maybe TRBD1 (5 bases). The CDR3 has 15 residues. Germline V gene sequence: CDR1 MDHEN, CDR2 SYDVKM. Between the trimmed V and J ends, which lost 5 bases and 7 bases, there was a span of 17 bases. The CDR3 DNA reads TGTGCCAGCAGTCCCCACAGGACGATGAGTGAAAAACTGTTTTTT. Its protein product is CASSPHRTMSEKLFF.

V gene TRBV5-6 combines with J gene TRBJ1-1; TRBD1 matches at 9 bases. J was trimmed by 11 bases and V by 4 bases; bases with no gene match: 9. Germline CDR1 and CDR2: SGHDT and YYEEEE. The CDR3 extends over 13 amino acids. The CDR3 nucleotides read TGTGCCAGCAGCCCGCCGACAGGGGGGCGCGCTTTCTTT. Translated: CASSPPTGGRAFF.

The table lists this clone with a few counts. The rearrangement links TRBV6-6 to TRBJ2-7; 8 positions agree with TRBD2. V trimming: 0 bases; J trimming: 7 bases; junction bases outside the gene matches: 2. From germline, CDR1 is MNHNY and CDR2 SVGAGI (reference sequence). The CDR3 covers 13 residues. Here the CDR3 reads CASSYSAGVEQYF. In nucleotides, the CDR3 is TGTGCCAGCAGTTACTCAGCGGGAGTTGAGCAGTACTTC.

The rearrangement uses TRBV4-2 and TRBJ2-1; 8 nucleotides match TRBD1. The V and J ends lost 5 bases and 7 bases, in that order; junction bases with no gene match: 10. Germline V lookup: CDR1 LGHNA, CDR2 YNFKEQ. This CDR3 region has 15 residues. The CDR3 nucleotides read TGTGCCAGCAGCGAGGGGCAGGGGGCTTGGAATGAGCAGTTCTTC. Its protein is CASSEGQGAWNEQFF.

The gene calls are TRBV6-1 and TRBJ2-1; 10 bases are a match to TRBD2. Germline CDR1 and CDR2: MNHNS and SASEGT. The trim removed 6 bases at V and 4 bases at J, leaving 6 bases unmatched. The CDR3 sequence is 15 residues long. In DNA form, the CDR3 reads TGTGCCAGCAGCGCCGGGACTAGCGTTTACAATGAGCAGTTCTTC. Translation gives CASSAGTSVYNEQFF.

The chain combines TRBV5-1 with TRBJ2-2; D is possibly TRBD2 (5 bases). The V end lost 0 bases, the J end lost 5 bases, and 8 bases lay between the germline ends. The V gene's germline CDR1 is SGHRS and CDR2 YFSETQ. The CDR3 is 14 residues long. CDR3 in amino acids: CASSLDRETGELFF. Written as DNA, the CDR3 is TGCGCCAGCAGCTTGGATCGGGAAACCGGGGAGCTGTTTTTT.

The genes are TRBV5-1 and TRBJ2-7; TRBD2 matches at 12 bases. In germline, CDR1 is SGHRS, CDR2 YFSETQ. The ends lost 4 bases at V and 6 bases at J; junction bases unmatched: 8. The CDR3 is 15 amino acids. The CDR3 reads CASSTTTSGSAEQYF. CDR3 DNA: TGCGCCAGCAGCACCACGACTAGCGGGAGTGCCGAGCAGTACTTC. Based on the CDR3 plus reference TRBV5-1 and TRBJ2-7, the full variable domain is KAGVTQTPRYLIKTRGQQVTLSCSPISGHRSVSWYQQTPGQGLQFLFEYFSETQRNKGNFPGRFSGRQFSNSRSEMNVSTLELGDSALYLCASSTTTSGSAEQYFGPGTRLTVT.